The clone carrying this T cell receptor (beta chain) has at least ten counts. This sample was taken from a study of T cells in Graves' hyperthyroidism and ophthalmopathy. Amplified TCR beta CDR3 regions came from RNA transcripts. The primer set for the first-round RT-PCR of the TCR CDR3 was HTBI. One entry per CDR3 protein, called by TCRdb with MiXCR from the multiplex PCR reads. The sample records fewer than 400,000 distinct CDR3 sequences, less than 20% being singletons. This CDR3 spans 15 amino acids. Trimming at V came to 5 bases and at J to 3 bases, leaving 13 bases not matched to a gene. In germline, CDR1 is DFQATT, CDR2 SNEGSKA (reference sequence).

The chain has TRBV20-1 and TRBJ2-7, with 7 bases that match TRBD2. What was sequenced was blood. The clonotype originates from a woman aged 18-30 years with Graves' hyperthyroidism that later progressed to Graves' ophthalmopathy. This CDR3 reads CSAGGEGLPRYEQYF. The CDR3 DNA reads as TGCAGTGCTGGAGGGGAGGGACTACCTCGCTACGAGCAGTACTTC.